This T cell receptor beta chain was profiled in a study of blood T cell repertoires in COVID-19. Repertoires were generated with immunoSEQ multiplex PCR, while TCRdb's copy carries only in-frame clones and drops some. The sample records around 260,000 clones, roughly 85% being singletons. The TCR originated in a woman aged 25 to 39 with active or convalescent COVID-19. What was sequenced was peripheral blood.

DNA of the CDR3: TGTGCCAGCAGTCCGCTCGGGAATCAGCCCCAGCATTTT. Amino acid sequence: CASSPLGNQPQHF. V is TRBV28 and J is TRBJ1-5; the D is unclear. Germline-derived CDR1 and CDR2 are MDHEN and SYDVKM. V was clipped by 5 bases and J by 4 bases, with 9 bases between them. CDR3 length: 13 residues. Drawing the rest from reference TRBV28 and TRBJ1-5, the complete variable domain is DVKVTQSSRYLVKRTGEKVFLECVQDMDHENMFWYRQDPGLGLRLIYFSYDVKMKEKGDIPEGYSVSREKKERFSLILESASTNQTSMYLCASSPLGNQPQHFGDGTRLSIL.